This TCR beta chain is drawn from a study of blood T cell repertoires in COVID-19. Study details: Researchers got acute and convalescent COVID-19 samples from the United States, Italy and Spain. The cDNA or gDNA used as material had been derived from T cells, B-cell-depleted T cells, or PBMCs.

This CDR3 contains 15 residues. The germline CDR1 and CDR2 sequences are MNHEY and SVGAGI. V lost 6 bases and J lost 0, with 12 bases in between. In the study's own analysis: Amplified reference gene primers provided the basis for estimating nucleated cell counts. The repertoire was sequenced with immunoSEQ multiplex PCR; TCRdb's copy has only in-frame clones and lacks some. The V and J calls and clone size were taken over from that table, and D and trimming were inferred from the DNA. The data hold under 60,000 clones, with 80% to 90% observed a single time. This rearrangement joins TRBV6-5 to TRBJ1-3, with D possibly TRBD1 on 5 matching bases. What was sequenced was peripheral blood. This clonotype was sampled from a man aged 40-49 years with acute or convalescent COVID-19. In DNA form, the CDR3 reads TGTGCCAGCAGGCTAGACAGCCTCTCTGGAAACACCATATATTTT. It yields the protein CASRLDSLSGNTIYF.